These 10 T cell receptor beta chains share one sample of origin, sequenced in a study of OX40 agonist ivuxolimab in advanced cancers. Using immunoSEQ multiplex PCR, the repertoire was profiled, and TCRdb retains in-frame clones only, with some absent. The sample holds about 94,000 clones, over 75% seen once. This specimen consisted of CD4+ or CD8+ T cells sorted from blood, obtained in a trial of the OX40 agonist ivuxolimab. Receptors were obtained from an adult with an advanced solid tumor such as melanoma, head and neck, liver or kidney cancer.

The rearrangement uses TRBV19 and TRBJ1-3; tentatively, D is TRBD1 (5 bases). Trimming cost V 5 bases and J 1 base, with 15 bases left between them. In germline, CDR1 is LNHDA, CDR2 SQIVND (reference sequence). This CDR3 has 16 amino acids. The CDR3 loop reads CASSFPAGESGNTIYF. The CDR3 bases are TGTGCCAGTAGTTTTCCGGCGGGGGAGTCTGGAAACACCATATATTTT.

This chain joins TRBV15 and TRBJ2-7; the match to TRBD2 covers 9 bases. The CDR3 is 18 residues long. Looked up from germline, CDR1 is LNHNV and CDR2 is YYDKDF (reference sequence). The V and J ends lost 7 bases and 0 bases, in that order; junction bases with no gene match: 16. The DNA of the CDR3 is TGTGCCACCACCCATTTTGCTAGCGGGGCCATCAGCTCCTACGAGCAGTACTTC. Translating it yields CATTHFASGAISSYEQYF.

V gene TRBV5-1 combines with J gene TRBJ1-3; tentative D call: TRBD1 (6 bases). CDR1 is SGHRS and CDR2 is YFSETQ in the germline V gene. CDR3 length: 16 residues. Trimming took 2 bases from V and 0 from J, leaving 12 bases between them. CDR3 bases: TGCGCCAGCAGCTTCGGGGGGGCCACCTCTGGAAACACCATATATTTT. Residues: CASSFGGATSGNTIYF. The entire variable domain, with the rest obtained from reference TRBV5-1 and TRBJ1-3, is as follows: KAGVTQTPRYLIKTRGQQVTLSCSPISGHRSVSWYQQTPGQGLQFLFEYFSETQRNKGNFPGRFSGRQFSNSRSEMNVSTLELGDSALYLCASSFGGATSGNTIYFGEGSWLTVV.

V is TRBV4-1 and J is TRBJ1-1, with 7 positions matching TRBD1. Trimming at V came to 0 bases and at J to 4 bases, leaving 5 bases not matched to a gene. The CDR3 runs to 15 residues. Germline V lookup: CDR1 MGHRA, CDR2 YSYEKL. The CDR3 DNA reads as TGCGCCAGCAGCCAAGAGGACAGGCGGTCCACTGAAGCTTTCTTT. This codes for CASSQEDRRSTEAFF.

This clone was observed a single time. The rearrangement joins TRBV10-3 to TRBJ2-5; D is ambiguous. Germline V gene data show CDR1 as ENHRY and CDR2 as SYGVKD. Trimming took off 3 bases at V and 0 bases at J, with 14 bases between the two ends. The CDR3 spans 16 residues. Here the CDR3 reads CAISDPPRNYQETQYF. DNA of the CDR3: TGTGCCATCAGTGATCCACCCAGGAATTACCAAGAGACCCAGTACTTC.

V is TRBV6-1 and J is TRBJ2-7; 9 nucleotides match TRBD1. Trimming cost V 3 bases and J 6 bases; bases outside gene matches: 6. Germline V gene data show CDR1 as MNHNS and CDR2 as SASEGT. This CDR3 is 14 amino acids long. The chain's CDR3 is CASSEVDRGTEQYF. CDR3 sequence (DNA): TGTGCCAGCAGTGAGGTGGACAGGGGCACCGAGCAGTACTTC.

The CDR3, as DNA: TGTGCCAGCAGTTACCAAGGATATGGCTACACCTTC. Amino acids: CASSYQGYGYTF. The chain couples TRBV6-5 to TRBJ1-2; unclear D gene. The V end was cut by 2 bases, the J end by 5 bases, with 6 bases between. The CDR3 totals 12 residues. Germline CDR1 reads MNHEY; CDR2 reads SVGAGI.

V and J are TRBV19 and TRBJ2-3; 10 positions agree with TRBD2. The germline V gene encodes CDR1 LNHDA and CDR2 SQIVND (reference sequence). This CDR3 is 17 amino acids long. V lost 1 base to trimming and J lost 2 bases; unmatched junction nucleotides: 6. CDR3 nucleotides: TGTGCCAGTAGTATAGGGGACAGCGGGGGGGCCACAGATACGCAGTATTTT. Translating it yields CASSIGDSGGATDTQYF.

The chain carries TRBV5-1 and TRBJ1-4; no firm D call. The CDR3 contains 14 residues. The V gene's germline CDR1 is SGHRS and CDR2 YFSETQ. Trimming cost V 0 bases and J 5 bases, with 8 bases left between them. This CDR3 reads CASSLEVQNEKLFF. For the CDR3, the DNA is TGCGCCAGCAGCTTGGAGGTGCAGAATGAAAAACTGTTTTTT.

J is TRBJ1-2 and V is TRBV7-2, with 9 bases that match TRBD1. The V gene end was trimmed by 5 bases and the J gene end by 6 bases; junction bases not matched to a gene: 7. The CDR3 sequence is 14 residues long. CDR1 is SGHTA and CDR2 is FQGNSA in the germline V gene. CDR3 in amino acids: CASSPNGQGHGYTF. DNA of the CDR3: TGTGCCAGCAGCCCTAACGGACAGGGGCATGGCTACACCTTC.